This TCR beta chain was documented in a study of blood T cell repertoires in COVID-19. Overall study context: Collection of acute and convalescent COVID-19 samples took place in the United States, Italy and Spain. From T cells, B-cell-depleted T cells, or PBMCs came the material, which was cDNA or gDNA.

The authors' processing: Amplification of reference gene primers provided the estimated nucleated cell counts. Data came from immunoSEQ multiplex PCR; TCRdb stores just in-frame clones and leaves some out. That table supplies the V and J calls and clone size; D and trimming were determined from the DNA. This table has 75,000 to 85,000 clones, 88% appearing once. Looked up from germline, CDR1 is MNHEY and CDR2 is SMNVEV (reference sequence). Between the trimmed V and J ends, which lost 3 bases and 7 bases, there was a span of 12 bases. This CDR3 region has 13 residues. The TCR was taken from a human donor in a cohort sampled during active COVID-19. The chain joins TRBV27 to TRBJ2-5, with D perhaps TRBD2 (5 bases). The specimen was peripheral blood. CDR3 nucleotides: TGTGCCAGCAGTTTTGGGGTCCGGGGGACCCAGTACTTC. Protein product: CASSFGVRGTQYF.